This TCR beta chain was retrieved from a study of cytomegalovirus exposure and HLA in healthy donors. The PCR ran on 60 Vbeta and 13 Jbeta primers. Produced via immunoSEQ multiplex PCR; TCRdb's table is partial and in-frame only. The data show 130,000 or so clones, around 80% seen once. As regards this clone: Its specificity is unknown.

This CDR3 region has 15 residues. CDR1 and CDR2 from the germline V gene are SGHKS and YYEKEE (reference sequence). V lost 4 bases and J lost 1; bases outside the gene matches: 5. Unrecorded immune exposures were likely, despite nominal health at sampling. General study points: In a later analysis, CMV-associated beta chains were mostly HLA-associated, it appeared. Cytomegalovirus status was reportedly diagnosed by the classifier with high sensitivity and specificity. In an earlier analysis, productive rearrangement rates for most beta V segments clustered near 87% or 30%.

What was sequenced was PBMCs. The V gene is TRBV5-5, the J gene TRBJ1-3; the match to TRBD1 covers 7 bases. This receptor was taken from a young woman in good health and CMV-seropositive. The CDR3 loop reads CASSALTGSGNTIYF. The DNA of the CDR3 is TGTGCCAGCAGCGCGTTGACAGGGTCTGGAAACACCATATATTTT. The full variable domain, rest sourced from reference TRBV5-5 and TRBJ1-3, is DAGVTQSPTHLIKTRGQQVTLRCSPISGHKSVSWYQQVLGQGPQFIFQYYEKEERGRGNFPDRFSARQFPNYSSELNVNALLLGDSALYLCASSALTGSGNTIYFGEGSWLTVV.